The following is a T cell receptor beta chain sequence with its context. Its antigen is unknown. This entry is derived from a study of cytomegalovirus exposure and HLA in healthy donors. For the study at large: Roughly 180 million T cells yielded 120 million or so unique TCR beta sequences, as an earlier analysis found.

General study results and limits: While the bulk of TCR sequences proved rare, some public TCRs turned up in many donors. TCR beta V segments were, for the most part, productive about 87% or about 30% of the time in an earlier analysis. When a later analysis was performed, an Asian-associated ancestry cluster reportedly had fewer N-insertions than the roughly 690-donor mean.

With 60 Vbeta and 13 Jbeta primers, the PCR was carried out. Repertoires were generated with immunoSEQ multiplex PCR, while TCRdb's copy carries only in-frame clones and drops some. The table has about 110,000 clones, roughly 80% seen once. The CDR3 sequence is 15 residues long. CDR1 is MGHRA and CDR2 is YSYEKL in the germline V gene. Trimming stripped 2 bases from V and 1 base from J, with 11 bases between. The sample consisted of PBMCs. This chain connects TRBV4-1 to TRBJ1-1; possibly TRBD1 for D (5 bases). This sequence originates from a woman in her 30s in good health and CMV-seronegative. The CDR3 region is CASSQTGTSNTEAFF. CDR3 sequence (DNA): TGCGCCAGCAGCCAAACCGGGACTTCGAACACTGAAGCTTTCTTT.